This T cell receptor beta chain was documented in a study of shared clonotypes between healthy human individuals. Study-level information: The study drew on two women and three men aged 18 to 49 as donors.

With respect to this clone: The target antigen is unknown. One end of the junction is discordant with germline, which a read error may explain.

Clones were sequenced by immunoSEQ multiplex PCR, and TCRdb holds only the in-frame ones, with some missing. Counted here are some 2.1 million clones, around 95% occurring once; the ten biggest clones make up over 1.5%. The naive CD8 subset, CD45RO-negative cells positively selected for CCR7, excluded terminally differentiated effector memory CD45RA+ cells. The CDR3 has 15 amino acids. Germline V lookup: CDR1 SGHAT, CDR2 FQNNGV. Study results and limitations: Donors were few, which limited the genetic and exposure-history diversity represented.

The chain links TRBV11-2 to TRBJ2-5, with D perhaps TRBD2 (6 bases). Sequencing was done on a sample of naive CD8+ T cells from PBMCs. This receptor was taken from a young man in good health. Some clones in this sample may be carry-over from other donors' samples. This chain's CDR3 is CASSLGWGDQETQYF. The DNA for the CDR3 is TGTGCCAGCAGCTTAGGATGGGGGGACCAGGAGACCCAGTACTTC.